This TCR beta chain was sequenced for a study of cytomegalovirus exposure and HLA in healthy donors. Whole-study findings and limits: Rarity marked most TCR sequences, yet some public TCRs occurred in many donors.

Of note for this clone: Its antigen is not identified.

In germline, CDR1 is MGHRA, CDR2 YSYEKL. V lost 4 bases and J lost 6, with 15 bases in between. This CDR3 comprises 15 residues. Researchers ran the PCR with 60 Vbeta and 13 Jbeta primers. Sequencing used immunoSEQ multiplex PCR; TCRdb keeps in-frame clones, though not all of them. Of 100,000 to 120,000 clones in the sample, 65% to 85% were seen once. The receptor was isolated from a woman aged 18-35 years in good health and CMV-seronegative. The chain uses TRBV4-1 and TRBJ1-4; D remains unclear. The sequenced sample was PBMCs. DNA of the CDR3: TGCGCCAGCAGCCGAGACCCGTCCGGGGATGAAAAACTGTTTTTT. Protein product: CASSRDPSGDEKLFF.